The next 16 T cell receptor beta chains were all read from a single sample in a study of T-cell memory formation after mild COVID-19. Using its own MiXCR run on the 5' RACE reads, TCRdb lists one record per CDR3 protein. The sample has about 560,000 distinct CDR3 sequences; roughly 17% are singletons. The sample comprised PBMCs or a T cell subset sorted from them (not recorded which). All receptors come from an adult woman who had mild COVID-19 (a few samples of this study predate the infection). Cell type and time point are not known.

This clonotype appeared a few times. The CDR3 region is CATGPLLSGNTIYF. In DNA form, the CDR3 reads TGTGCCACTGGACCCCTCCTCTCTGGAAACACCATATATTTT. This chain connects TRBV10-3 to TRBJ1-3; D is uncertain. Looked up from germline, CDR1 is ENHRY and CDR2 is SYGVKD. Between the trimmed V and J ends, which lost 10 bases and 0 bases, there was a span of 13 bases. This CDR3 comprises 14 residues.

The CDR3: CAICRGGSTDTQYF. The CDR3 DNA reads TGTGCCATCTGCCGGGGGGGTAGCACAGATACGCAGTATTTT. This chain uses TRBV10-3 with TRBJ2-3, with 8 bases fitting TRBD2. This CDR3 contains 14 residues. The junction had 4 bases not matched to a gene; V was cut back by 8 bases and J by 0 bases. The germline gives CDR1 ENHRY, CDR2 SYGVKD.

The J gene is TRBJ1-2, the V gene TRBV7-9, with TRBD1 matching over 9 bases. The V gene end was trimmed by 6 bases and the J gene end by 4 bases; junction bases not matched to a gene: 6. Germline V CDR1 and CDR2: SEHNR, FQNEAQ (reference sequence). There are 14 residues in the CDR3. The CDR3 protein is CASSLQGASYGYTF. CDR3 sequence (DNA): TGTGCCAGCAGTTTACAGGGGGCTAGCTATGGCTACACCTTC.

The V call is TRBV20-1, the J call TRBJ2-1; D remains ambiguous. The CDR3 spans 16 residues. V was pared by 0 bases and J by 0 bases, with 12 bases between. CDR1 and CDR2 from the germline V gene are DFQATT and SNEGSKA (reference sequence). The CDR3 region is CSARDRNRASYNEQFF. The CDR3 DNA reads TGCAGTGCTAGAGACCGAAACAGAGCCTCCTACAATGAGCAGTTCTTC.

This CDR3 is CASSLGGTVQLNYGYTF. DNA for the CDR3: TGTGCCAGCAGCTTAGGAGGGACAGTACAACTGAACTATGGCTACACCTTC. The chain recombines TRBV7-2 with TRBJ1-2, with 7 positions matching TRBD1. V dropped 1 base and J dropped 2; count of bases not matched to a gene: 10. This CDR3 comprises 17 residues. Germline V gives CDR1 SGHTA, CDR2 FQGNSA.

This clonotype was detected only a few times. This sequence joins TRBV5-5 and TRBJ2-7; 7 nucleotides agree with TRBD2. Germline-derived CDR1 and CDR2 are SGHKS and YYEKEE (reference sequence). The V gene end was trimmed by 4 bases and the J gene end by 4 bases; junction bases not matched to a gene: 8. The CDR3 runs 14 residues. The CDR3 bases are TGTGCCAGCAGCCCTCCGGGACTACCGTACGAGCAGTACTTC. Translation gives CASSPPGLPYEQYF. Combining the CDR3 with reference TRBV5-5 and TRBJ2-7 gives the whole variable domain DAGVTQSPTHLIKTRGQQVTLRCSPISGHKSVSWYQQVLGQGPQFIFQYYEKEERGRGNFPDRFSARQFPNYSSELNVNALLLGDSALYLCASSPPGLPYEQYFGPGTRLTVT.

Here the CDR3 DNA reads TGTGCCAGCAGTTTCAGGGGGACTAATGAAAAACTGTTTTTT. It yields the protein CASSFRGTNEKLFF. This chain uses TRBV27 with TRBJ1-4; 7 bases map to TRBD1. The CDR3 is 14 amino acids. Losses at the gene ends were 3 bases for V and 2 bases for J; bases not matched to a gene: 0. Germline loops: CDR1 MNHEY, CDR2 SMNVEV (reference sequence).

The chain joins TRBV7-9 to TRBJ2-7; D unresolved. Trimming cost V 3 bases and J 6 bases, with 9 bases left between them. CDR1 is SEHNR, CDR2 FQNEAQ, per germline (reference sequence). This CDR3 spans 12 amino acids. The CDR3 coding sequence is TGTGCCAGCAGCTTGCTTTTGGGCGAGCAGTACTTC. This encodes CASSLLLGEQYF.

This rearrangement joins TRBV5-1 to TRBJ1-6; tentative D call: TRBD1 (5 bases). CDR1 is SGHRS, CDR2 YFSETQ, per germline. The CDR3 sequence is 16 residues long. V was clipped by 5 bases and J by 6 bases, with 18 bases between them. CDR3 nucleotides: TGCGCCAGCAGAGTGGGAGGGGAAGAGGGTAATTCACCCCTCCACTTT. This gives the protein CASRVGGEEGNSPLHF.

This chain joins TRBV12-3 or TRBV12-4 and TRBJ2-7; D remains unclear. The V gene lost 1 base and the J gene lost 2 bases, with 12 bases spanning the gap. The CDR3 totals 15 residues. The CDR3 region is CASSLVRTAPYEQYF. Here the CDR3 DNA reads TGTGCCAGCAGTTTAGTCAGGACGGCCCCCTACGAGCAGTACTTC.

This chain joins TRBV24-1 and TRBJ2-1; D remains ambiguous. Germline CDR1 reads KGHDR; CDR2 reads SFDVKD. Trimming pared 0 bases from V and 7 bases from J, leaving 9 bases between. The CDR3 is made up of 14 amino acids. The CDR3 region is CATSDLATRNEQFF. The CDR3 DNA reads TGTGCCACCAGTGATTTGGCGACACGGAATGAGCAGTTCTTC.

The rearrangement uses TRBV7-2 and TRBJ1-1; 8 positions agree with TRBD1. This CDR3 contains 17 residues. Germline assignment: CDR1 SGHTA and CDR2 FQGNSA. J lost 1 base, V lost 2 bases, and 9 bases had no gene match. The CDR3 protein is CASSLHHSGGPNTEAFF. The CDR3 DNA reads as TGTGCCAGCAGCTTACACCATTCAGGGGGCCCGAACACTGAAGCTTTCTTT.

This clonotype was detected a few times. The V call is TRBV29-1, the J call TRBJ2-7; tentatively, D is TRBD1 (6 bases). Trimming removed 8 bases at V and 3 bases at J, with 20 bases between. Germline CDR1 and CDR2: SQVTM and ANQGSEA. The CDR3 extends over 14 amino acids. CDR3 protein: CSLAPSTGFYEQYF. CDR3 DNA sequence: TGCAGCCTAGCTCCCTCGACAGGATTCTACGAGCAGTACTTC.

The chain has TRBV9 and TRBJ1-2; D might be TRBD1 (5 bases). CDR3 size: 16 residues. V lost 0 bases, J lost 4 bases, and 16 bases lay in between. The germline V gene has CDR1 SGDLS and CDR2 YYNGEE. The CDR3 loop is CASSVERRGFGYGYTF. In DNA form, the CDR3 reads TGTGCCAGCAGCGTAGAAAGGAGGGGCTTTGGCTATGGCTACACCTTC.

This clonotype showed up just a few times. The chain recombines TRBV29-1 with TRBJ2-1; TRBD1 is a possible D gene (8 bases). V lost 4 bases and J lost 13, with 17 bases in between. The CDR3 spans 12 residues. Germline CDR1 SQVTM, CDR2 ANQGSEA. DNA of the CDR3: TGCAGCGTTGTAACAGGGGGGGCGGAACAGTTCTTC. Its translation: CSVVTGGAEQFF.

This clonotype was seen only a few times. The CDR3 protein is CASSFVLGPGELFF. For the CDR3, the DNA is TGTGCCAGCAGTTTTGTGCTAGGACCTGGGGAGCTGTTTTTT. The rearrangement joins TRBV12-3 or TRBV12-4 to TRBJ2-2, with D unresolved. V lost 3 bases and J lost 8, with 13 bases in between. The CDR3 is made up of 14 amino acids.